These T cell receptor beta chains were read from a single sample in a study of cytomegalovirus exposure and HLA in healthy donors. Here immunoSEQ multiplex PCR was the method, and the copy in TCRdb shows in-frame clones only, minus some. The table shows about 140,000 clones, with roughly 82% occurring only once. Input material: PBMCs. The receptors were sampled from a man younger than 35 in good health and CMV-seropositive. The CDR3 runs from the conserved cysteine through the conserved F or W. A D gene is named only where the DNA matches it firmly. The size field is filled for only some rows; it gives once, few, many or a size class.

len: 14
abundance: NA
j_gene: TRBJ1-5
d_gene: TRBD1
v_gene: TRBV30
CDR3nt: TGTGCCTGGAGGCAACGACAGGGGGATCAGCCCCAGCATTTT
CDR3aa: CAWRQRQGDQPQHF

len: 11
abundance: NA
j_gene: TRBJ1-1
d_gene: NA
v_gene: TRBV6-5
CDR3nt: TGTGCCAGCCGGGGGAACACTGAAGCTTTCTTT
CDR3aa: CASRGNTEAFF

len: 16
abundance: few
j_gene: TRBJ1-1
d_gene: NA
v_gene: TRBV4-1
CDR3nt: TGCGCCAGCAGCCAGGGTCCCGGGACAAAGGGAACTGAAGCTTTCTTT
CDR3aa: CASSQGPGTKGTEAFF

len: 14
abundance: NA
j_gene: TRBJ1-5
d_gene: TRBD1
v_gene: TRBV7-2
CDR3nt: TGTGCCAGCAGCTCGGGACAGGGACATCAGCCCCAGCATTTT
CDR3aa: CASSSGQGHQPQHF

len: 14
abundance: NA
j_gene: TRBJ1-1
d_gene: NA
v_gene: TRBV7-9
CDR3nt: TGTGCCAGCAGCTTAACCCAAAGGCCAGGTGAAGCTTTCTTT
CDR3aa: CASSLTQRPGEAFF

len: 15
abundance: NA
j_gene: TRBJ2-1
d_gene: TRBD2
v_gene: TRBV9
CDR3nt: TGTGCCAGCAGCGTAGGGCTAGCGGGAGAGATTGAGCAGTTCTTC
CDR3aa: CASSVGLAGEIEQFF

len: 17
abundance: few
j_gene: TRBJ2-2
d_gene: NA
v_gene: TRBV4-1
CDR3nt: TGCGCCAGCAGCCAATCTTGGGCGGGCTATAGCACCGGGGAGCTGTTTTTT
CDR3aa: CASSQSWAGYSTGELFF

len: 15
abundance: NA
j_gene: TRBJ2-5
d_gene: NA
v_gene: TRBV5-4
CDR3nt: TGTGCCAGCAGCCCGGAGGTCTCGTACCAAGAGACCCAGTACTTC
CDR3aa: CASSPEVSYQETQYF

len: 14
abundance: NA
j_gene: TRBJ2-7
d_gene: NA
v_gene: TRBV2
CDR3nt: TGTGCCAGTTCCTTTGCCGCAGGGACCTACGAGCAGTACTTC
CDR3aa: CASSFAAGTYEQYF

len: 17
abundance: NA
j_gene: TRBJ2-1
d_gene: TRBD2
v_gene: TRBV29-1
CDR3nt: TGCAGCGTTGAGAGAATAGGGACTAGCGGCCTCTACAATGAGCAGTTCTTC
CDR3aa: CSVERIGTSGLYNEQFF

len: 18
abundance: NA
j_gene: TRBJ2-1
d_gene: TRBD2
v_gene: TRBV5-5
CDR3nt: TGTGCCAGCAGCCTCGGACTAGCGGGATACCGAGACTACAATGAGCAGTTCTTC
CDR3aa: CASSLGLAGYRDYNEQFF

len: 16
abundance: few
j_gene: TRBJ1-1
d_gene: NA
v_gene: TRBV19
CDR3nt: TGTGCCAGTAGTGTTGACAGGTTTGGGATGAACACTGAAGCTTTCTTT
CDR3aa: CASSVDRFGMNTEAFF

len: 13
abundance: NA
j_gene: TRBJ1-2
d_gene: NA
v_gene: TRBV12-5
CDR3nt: TGTGCTAGTGGGCCCGTAGCGGGCACCGGCTACACCTTC
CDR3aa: CASGPVAGTGYTF

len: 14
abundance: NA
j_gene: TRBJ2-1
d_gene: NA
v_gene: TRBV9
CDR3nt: TGTGCCAGCAGCGAGAGGGGACTTCACAATGAGCAGTTCTTC
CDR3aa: CASSERGLHNEQFF

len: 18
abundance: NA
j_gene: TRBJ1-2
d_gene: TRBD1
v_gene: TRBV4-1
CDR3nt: TGCGCCAGCAGCCAAATCGAAGCAGGGGGCCAGACAAGCTATGGCTACACCTTC
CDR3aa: CASSQIEAGGQTSYGYTF

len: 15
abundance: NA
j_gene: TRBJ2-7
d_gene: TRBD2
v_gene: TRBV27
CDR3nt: TGTGCCAGCAGCCTCACGAGAGCGGGAGACTACGAGCAGTACTTC
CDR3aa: CASSLTRAGDYEQYF

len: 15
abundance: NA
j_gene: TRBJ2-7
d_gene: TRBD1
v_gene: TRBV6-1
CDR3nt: TGTGCCAGCAGCGGGGACAGCCAATACCCCTACGAGCAGTACTTC
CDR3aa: CASSGDSQYPYEQYF

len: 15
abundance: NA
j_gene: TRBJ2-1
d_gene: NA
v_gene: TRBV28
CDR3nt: TGTGCCAGCAGCTCGGGACAAAAGGGTCTGGGTGAGCAGTTCTTC
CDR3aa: CASSSGQKGLGEQFF

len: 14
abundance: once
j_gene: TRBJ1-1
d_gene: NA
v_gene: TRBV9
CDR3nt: TGTGCCAGCAGCGTAGCTGGTACGGACCCAGGGGCTTTCTTT
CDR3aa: CASSVAGTDPGAFF

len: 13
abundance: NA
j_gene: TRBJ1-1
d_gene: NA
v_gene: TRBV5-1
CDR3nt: TGCGCCAGCAGTCCGGACAGCGACACTGAAGCTTTCTTT
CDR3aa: CASSPDSDTEAFF

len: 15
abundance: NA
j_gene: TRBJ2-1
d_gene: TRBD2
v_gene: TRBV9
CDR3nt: TGTGCCAGCAGCGCTGCGGGAGGTCCCTACAATGAGCAGTTCTTC
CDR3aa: CASSAAGGPYNEQFF

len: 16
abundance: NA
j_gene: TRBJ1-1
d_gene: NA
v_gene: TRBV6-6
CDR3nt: TGTGCCAGCAGCCCTTTGGGGAGGGGTCCGAAGACTGAAGCTTTCTTT
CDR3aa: CASSPLGRGPKTEAFF

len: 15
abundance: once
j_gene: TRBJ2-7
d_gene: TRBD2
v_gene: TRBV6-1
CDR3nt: TGTGCCAGCATTCGTCTAGCGGGAGGCTCTTGGGAGCAGTACTTC
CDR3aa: CASIRLAGGSWEQYF

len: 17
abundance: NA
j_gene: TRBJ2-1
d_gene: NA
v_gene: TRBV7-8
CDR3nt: TGTGCCAGCAGCTTACGGGAGCCGGCACTCTCCTACAATGAGCAGTTCTTC
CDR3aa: CASSLREPALSYNEQFF

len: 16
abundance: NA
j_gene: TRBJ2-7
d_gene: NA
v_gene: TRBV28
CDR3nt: TGTGCCAGCAGTGAAGTGGGCGGGTTAACCTCCTACGAGCAGTACTTC
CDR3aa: CASSEVGGLTSYEQYF

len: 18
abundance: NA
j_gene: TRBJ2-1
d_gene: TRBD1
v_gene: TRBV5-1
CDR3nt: TGCGCCAGCAGCTCGGGGGATCCCGGGACAGGGGGGCGGAATGAGCAGTTCTTC
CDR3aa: CASSSGDPGTGGRNEQFF

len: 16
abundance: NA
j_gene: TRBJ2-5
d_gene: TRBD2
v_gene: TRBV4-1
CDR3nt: TGCGCCAGCAGCCCCTGGCGGGCGGGAGTTGGAGAGACCCAGTACTTC
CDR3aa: CASSPWRAGVGETQYF

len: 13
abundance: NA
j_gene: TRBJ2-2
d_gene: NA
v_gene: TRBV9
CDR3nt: TGTGCCAGCAGCACATCGGGAAGGGGGGAGCTGTTTTTT
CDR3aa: CASSTSGRGELFF

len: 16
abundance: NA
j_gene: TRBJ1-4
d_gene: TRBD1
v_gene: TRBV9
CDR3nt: TGTGCCAGCAGTTACAGACAGGGGTCGACTAATGAAAAACTGTTTTTT
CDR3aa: CASSYRQGSTNEKLFF

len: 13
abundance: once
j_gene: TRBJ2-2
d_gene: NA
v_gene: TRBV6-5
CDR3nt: TGTGCCAGCACCTTCGACCCGGGCGGGGAGCTGTTTTTT
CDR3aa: CASTFDPGGELFF

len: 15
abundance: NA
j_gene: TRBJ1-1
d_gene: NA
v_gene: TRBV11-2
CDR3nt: TGTGCCAGCAGCTTAGATGCCAACATGAACACTGAAGCTTTCTTT
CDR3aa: CASSLDANMNTEAFF

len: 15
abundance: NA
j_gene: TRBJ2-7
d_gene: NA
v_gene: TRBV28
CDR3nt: TGTGCCAGCAGTTTCGGTGAACAGAGCTCCTACGAGCAGTACTTC
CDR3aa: CASSFGEQSSYEQYF

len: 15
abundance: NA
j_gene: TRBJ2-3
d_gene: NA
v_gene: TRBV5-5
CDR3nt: TGTGCCAGCAGCTTCGCTTTGGCGGGGACAGATACGCAGTATTTT
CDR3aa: CASSFALAGTDTQYF

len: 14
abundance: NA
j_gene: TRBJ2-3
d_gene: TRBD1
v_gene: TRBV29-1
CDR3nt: TGCAGCGTTGGGTGGGACAGGGGTTCGGATACGCAGTATTTT
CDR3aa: CSVGWDRGSDTQYF

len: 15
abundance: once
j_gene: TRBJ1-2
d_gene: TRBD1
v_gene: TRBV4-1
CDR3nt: TGCGCCAGCAGCCAAGATGACAGGGCGGACTATGGCTACACCTTC
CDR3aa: CASSQDDRADYGYTF

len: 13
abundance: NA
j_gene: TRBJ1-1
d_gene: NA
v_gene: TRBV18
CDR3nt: TGTGCCAGCTCGACGACACGTAACACTGAAGCTTTCTTT
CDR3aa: CASSTTRNTEAFF

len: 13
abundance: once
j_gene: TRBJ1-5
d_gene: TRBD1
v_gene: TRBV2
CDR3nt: TGTGCCAGCAGTGGACAGGGGGATCAGCCCCAGCATTTT
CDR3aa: CASSGQGDQPQHF

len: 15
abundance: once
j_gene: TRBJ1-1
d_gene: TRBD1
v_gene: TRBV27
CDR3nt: TGTGCCAGCAGTCCTCGACAGGGAAAAGGGACTGAAGCTTTCTTT
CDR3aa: CASSPRQGKGTEAFF

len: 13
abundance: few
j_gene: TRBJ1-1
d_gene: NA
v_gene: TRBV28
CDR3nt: TGTGCCAGCAGTTTTTACGGGGACACTGAAGCTTTCTTT
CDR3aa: CASSFYGDTEAFF

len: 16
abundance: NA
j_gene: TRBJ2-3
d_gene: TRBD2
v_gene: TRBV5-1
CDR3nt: TGCGCCAGCAGCTTGGGTGAGGCGGGGGACACAGATACGCAGTATTTT
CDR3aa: CASSLGEAGDTDTQYF

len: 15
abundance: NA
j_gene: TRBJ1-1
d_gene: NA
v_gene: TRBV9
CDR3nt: TGTGCCAGCAGCCCCCAGGGGCAGCTGAACACTGAAGCTTTCTTT
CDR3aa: CASSPQGQLNTEAFF

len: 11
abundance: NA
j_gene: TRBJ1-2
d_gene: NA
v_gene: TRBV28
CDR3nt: TGTGCCAGCAGCCGGAACTATGGCTACACCTTC
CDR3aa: CASSRNYGYTF

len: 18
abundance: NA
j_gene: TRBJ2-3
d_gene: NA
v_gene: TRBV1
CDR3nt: TGCGCCAGCAGCCAAGGATCGGGCCTAGCGGGCCTCACAGATACGCAGTATTTT
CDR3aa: CASSQGSGLAGLTDTQYF

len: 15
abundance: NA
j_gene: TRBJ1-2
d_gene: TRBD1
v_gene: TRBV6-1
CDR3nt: TGTGCCAGCCTTGTAGGGACAGGGGTTTCCCTTGGCTACACCTTC
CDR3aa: CASLVGTGVSLGYTF

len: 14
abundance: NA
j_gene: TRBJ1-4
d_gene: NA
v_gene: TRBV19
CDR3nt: TGTGCCAGTCTCCATGGAGGGGCAAATGAAAAACTGTTTTTT
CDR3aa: CASLHGGANEKLFF

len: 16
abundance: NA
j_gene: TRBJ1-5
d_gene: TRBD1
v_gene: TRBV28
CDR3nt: TGTGCCAGCAGTCTTACCGGGACAGGGATAGGTCAGCCCCAGCATTTT
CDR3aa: CASSLTGTGIGQPQHF

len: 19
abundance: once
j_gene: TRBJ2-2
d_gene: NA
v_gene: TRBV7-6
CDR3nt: TGTGCCAGCAGTGTCCCAAGGGCGGGACTTAATAAAAACACCGGGGAGCTGTTTTTT
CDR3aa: CASSVPRAGLNKNTGELFF

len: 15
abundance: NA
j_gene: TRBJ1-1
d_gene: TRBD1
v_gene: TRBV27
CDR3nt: TGTGCCAGCAGTTTATTAGGGGGCGTGAACACTGAAGCTTTCTTT
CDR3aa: CASSLLGGVNTEAFF

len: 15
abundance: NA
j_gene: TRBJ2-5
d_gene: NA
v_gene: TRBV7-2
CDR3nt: TGTGCCAGCAGCTTTAGCGCGTTACCCCAAGAGACCCAGTACTTC
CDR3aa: CASSFSALPQETQYF

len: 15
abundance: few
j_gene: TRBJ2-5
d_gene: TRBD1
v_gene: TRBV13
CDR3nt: TGTGCCAGCAGCCAACCTCAGGGGGCTATGGAGACCCAGTACTTC
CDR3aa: CASSQPQGAMETQYF

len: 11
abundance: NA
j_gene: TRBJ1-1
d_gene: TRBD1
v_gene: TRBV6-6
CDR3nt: TGTGCCAGCAGGGCAGGGGGTGAAGCTTTCTTT
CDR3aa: CASRAGGEAFF

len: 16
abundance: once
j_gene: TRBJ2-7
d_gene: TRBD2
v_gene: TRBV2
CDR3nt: TGTGCCAGCAGTCCCCTAGCGGGAGGGAACTCCTACGAGCAGTACTTC
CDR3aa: CASSPLAGGNSYEQYF

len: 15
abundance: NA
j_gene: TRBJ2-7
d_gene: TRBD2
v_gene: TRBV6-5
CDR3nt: TGTGCCAGCAGTTACTCGAGGGAGGGTTCCTACGAGCAGTACTTC
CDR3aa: CASSYSREGSYEQYF

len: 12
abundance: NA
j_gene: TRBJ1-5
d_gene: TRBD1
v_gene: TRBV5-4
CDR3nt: TGTGCCAGCAGCTTGGATGGGACAGGATGGCATTTT
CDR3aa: CASSLDGTGWHF

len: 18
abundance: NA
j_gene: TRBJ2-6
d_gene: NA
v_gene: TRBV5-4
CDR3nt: TGTGCCAGCAGCTTATTGTTAGTCTCTAACTCTGGGGCCAACGTCCTGACTTTC
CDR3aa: CASSLLLVSNSGANVLTF

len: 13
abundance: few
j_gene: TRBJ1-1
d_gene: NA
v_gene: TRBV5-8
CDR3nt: TGTGCCAGCAGCTTTGGGAGGGACACTGAAGCTTTCTTT
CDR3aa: CASSFGRDTEAFF

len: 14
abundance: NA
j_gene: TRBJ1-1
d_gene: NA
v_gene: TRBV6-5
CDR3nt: TGTGCCAGCAGCCCTGGGGGGTGGAGGACTGAAGCTTTCTTT
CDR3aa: CASSPGGWRTEAFF

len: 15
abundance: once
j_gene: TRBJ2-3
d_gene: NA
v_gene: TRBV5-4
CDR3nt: TGTGCCAGCAGTGCCTCCAGGATTAGCACAGATACGCAGTATTTT
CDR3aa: CASSASRISTDTQYF